Below, 3 T cell receptor beta chains from the same sample are listed, as sequenced in a study of blood T cell repertoires in COVID-19. Assay used: immunoSEQ multiplex PCR; TCRdb lists only in-frame clones, some missing. The data contain fewer than 350,000 clones, 85% of them singletons. The specimen sequenced was PBMCs or T cells enriched from blood (not recorded which). The receptors were gathered from a woman aged 25-40 years who had been exposed to COVID-19.

The J gene is TRBJ2-7, the V gene TRBV9; D possibly corresponds to TRBD2 (5 bases). V lost 0 bases and J lost 6, with 10 bases in between. Germline loops: CDR1 SGDLS, CDR2 YYNGEE. This CDR3 region has 13 residues. CDR3 loop: CASSVVMGSEQYF. As DNA, the CDR3 is TGTGCCAGCAGCGTAGTAATGGGGAGCGAGCAGTACTTC. Drawing the rest from reference TRBV9 and TRBJ2-7, the complete variable domain is DSGVTQTPKHLITATGQRVTLRCSPRSGDLSVYWYQQSLDQGLQFLIQYYNGEERAKGNILERFSAQQFPDLHSELNLSSLELGDSALYFCASSVVMGSEQYFGPGTRLTVT.

CDR3 coding DNA: TGTGCCAGCAGTTCCGGGTCCTACGAGCAGTACTTC. Translated: CASSSGSYEQYF. This sequence joins TRBV12-3 or TRBV12-4 and TRBJ2-7; D gene uncertain. Trimming pared 4 bases from V and 1 base from J, leaving 5 bases between. The length of the CDR3 is 12 residues.

The chain couples TRBV27 to TRBJ2-7, with TRBD2 matching 8 bases. Germline CDR1 and CDR2: MNHEY and SMNVEV (reference sequence). CDR3 length equals 14 residues. CDR3 protein: CASRKLAEMYEQYF. The DNA for the CDR3 is TGTGCTTCCCGGAAACTAGCGGAGATGTACGAGCAGTACTTC.